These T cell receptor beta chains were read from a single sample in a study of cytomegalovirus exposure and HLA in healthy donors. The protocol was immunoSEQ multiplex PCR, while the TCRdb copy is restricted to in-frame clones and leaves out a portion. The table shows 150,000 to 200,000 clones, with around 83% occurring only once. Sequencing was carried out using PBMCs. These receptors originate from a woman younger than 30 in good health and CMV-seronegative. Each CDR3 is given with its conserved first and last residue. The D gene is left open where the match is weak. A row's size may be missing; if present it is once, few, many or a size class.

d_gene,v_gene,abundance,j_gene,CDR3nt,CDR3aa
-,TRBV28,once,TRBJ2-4,TGTGCCAGCAGTTTCACTCACTGGACAGAAGCCAAAAACATTCAGTACTTC,CASSFTHWTEAKNIQYF
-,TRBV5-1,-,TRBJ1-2,TGCGCCAGCAGCTTGATGGAGGGAACGGGTGTAATCTATGGCTACACCTTC,CASSLMEGTGVIYGYTF
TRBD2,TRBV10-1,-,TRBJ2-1,TGCGCCAGCAGTGACCGGGGGACTAGCGGGAGAGATGAGCAGTTCTTC,CASSDRGTSGRDEQFF
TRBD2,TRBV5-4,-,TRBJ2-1,TGTGCCAGCAGCTTGCTCCTCCTAGCGGGAGAGTCCTACAATGAGCAGTTCTTC,CASSLLLLAGESYNEQFF
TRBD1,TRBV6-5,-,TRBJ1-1,TGTGCCAGCAGTTACACCACAGGGGGTCGGGCTTTCTTT,CASSYTTGGRAFF
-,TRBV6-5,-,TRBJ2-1,TGTGCCAGCACCTCACAGGGTGGCTGGAACAATGAGCAGTTCTTC,CASTSQGGWNNEQFF
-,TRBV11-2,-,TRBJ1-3,TGTGCCAGCAGCTTAGAGTCGGTGAGGCGAGAGGTCTCTGGAAACACCATATATTTT,CASSLESVRREVSGNTIYF
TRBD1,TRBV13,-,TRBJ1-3,TGTGCCAGCAGCGTGGACAGGGGTTCTGGAAACACCATATATTTT,CASSVDRGSGNTIYF
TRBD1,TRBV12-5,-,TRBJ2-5,TGTGCTAGTGGTTTGGTACACAGGGGAGTTCAAGAGACCCAGTACTTC,CASGLVHRGVQETQYF
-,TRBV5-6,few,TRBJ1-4,TGTGCCAGCAGCTTTGACGGGGAAAGTAATGAAAAACTGTTTTTT,CASSFDGESNEKLFF
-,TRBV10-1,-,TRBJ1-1,TGCGCCAGCAGTGAGTCGCCGGGGGTGCCTGAAGCTTTCTTT,CASSESPGVPEAFF
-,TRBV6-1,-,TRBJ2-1,TGTGCCAGCAGTGATCTGGGGGCTGAGCAGTTCTTC,CASSDLGAEQFF
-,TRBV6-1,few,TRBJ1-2,TGTGCCAGCAGTGAAGCGGGAGGGGTATTAGTATACTATGGCTACACCTTC,CASSEAGGVLVYYGYTF
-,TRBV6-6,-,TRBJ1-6,TGTGCCAGCAGTTATTTAGACAGCGCGTCACCCCTCCACTTT,CASSYLDSASPLHF
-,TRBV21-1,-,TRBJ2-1,TGTGCCAGCAGCAAAAGGGGACTAGCGGGAGACGAGCAGTTCTTC,CASSKRGLAGDEQFF
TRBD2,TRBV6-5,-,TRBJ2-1,TGTGCCAGCATCCCGGGACTAGCGGTCAATGAGCAGTTCTTC,CASIPGLAVNEQFF
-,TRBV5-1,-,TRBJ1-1,TGCGCCAGCAGCTCGCCCCCGGCCGGAGCAAACCGTGGAAACACTGAAGCTTTCTTT,CASSSPPAGANRGNTEAFF
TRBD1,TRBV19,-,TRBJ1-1,TGTGCCAGTAGTATCCACAGGGGAAGAACTGAAGCTTTCTTT,CASSIHRGRTEAFF
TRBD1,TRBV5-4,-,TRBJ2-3,TGTGCCAGCACTGACAGGGTCGACACAGATACGCAGTATTTT,CASTDRVDTDTQYF
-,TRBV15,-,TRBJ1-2,TGTGCCACCAGCAGAGAAGTTATCGGGATCTATGGCTACACCTTC,CATSREVIGIYGYTF
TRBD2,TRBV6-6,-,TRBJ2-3,TGTGCCAGCAGCCCCCGGGGGGGAGGTCCCACAGATACGCAGTATTTT,CASSPRGGGPTDTQYF
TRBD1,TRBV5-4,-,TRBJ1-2,TGTGCCAGCAGCTGGATTGAGGGACAGACCTATGGCTACACCTTC,CASSWIEGQTYGYTF
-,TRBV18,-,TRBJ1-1,TGTGCCAGCTCACCACCCCAGGGGACTGAAGCTTTCTTT,CASSPPQGTEAFF
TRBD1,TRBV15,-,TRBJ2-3,TGTGCCACCAGCAGAGACACAGGGGCGGAGGGCACAGATACGCAGTATTTT,CATSRDTGAEGTDTQYF
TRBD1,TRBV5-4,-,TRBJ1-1,TGTGCCAGCAGTCCTCCCGGGACAGGGACCACTGAAGCTTTCTTT,CASSPPGTGTTEAFF
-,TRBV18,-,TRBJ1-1,TGTGCCAGCTCACCGGACAGCATTGAAGCTTTCTTT,CASSPDSIEAFF
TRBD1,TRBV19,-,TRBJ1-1,TGTGCCAGTAGCCCCCCACAGGGGAGACTGAACACTGAAGCTTTCTTT,CASSPPQGRLNTEAFF
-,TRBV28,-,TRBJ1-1,TGTGCCAGCAGTACTACAGGGTGGGAACTTTTC,CASSTTGWELF
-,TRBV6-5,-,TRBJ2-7,TGTGCCAGCAGTTACTCGAGTGACAGGCCTATTTACGAGCAGTACTTC,CASSYSSDRPIYEQYF
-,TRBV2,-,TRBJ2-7,TGTGCCAGCACCCTGCGTGATGGTATTAGCTCCTACGAGCAGTACTTC,CASTLRDGISSYEQYF
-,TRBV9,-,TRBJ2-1,TGTGCCAGCAGCGTGTCGCCGGGACATGACCCCCAGATCGGGGAGCAGTTCTTC,CASSVSPGHDPQIGEQFF
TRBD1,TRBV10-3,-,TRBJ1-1,TGTGCCATCAGCCCGTTTGACAGGGGGGGGCATGAAGCTTTCTTT,CAISPFDRGGHEAFF
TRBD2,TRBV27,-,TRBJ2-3,TGTGCCAGCAGCGGCAGACTAGCGTCTAAACCAGATACGCAGTATTTT,CASSGRLASKPDTQYF
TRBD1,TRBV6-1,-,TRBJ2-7,TGTGCCAGCAGTGAAACCTCGGACAGGGGATGGACCTACGAGCAGTACTTC,CASSETSDRGWTYEQYF
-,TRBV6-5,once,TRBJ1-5,TGTGCCACGCAGTACGTGGGCAGCAATCAGCCCCAGCATTTT,CATQYVGSNQPQHF
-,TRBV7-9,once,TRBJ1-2,TGTTCCAGCAGCCCGCTTGAGCTTTTGGAGGTCTATGGCTACACCTTC,CSSSPLELLEVYGYTF
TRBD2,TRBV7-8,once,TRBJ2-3,TGTGCCAGCAGCTTATTGCCTAGCGGGAGGGCAGCGCAGTATTTT,CASSLLPSGRAAQYF
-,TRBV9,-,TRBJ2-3,TGTGCCAGCAGCGTAGGTTCAGGGGCTAGCACAGATACGCAGTATTTT,CASSVGSGASTDTQYF
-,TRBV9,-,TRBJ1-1,TGTGCCAGCAGCGTAGGGGGCCGTGAAGCTTTCTTT,CASSVGGREAFF
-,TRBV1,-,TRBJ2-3,TGCACCAGCAGCCCGTCCGGCCGCCCCATGGTAGCGGGAGAGGCAGATACGCAGTATTTT,CTSSPSGRPMVAGEADTQYF
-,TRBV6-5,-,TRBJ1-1,TGTGCCAGCAGTGAGGGGGGGATCCCTGAAGCTTTCTTT,CASSEGGIPEAFF
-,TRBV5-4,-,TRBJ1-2,TGTGCCAGCAGCGGGCCGGCGGGGGCGCGTTATGGCTACACCTTC,CASSGPAGARYGYTF
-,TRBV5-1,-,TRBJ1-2,TGCGCCAGCGCCGAGGGCGCTACTCTCTATGGCTACACCTTC,CASAEGATLYGYTF
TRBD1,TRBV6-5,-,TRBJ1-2,TGTGCCAGCAGGACAGGGGGCTCCTATGGCTACACCTTC,CASRTGGSYGYTF
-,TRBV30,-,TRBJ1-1,TGTGCCTGGATTGGCGGGGGCACCCGATTTGAAGCTTTCTTT,CAWIGGGTRFEAFF
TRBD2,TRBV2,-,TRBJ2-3,TGTGCCAGCAGCGTAGAGACTAGCGTTTCCCCAGATACGCAGTATTTT,CASSVETSVSPDTQYF
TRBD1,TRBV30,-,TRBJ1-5,TGTGCCTGGAGTGCAGGGGGGAGCAATCAGCCCCAGCATTTT,CAWSAGGSNQPQHF
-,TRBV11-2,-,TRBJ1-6,TGTGCCAGCAGCCCTAATGCGGGTTACAGGGCCAATTCACCCCTCCACTTT,CASSPNAGYRANSPLHF
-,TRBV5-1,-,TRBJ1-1,TGCGCCAGCAGCTTTACGGGGAACACTGAAGCTTTCTTT,CASSFTGNTEAFF
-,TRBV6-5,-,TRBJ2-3,TGTGCCAGCAGCAACACAGATACGCAGTATTTT,CASSNTDTQYF
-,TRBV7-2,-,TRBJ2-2,TGTGCCAGCAGCTCTGGACTTCCCGGGGAGCTGTTTTTT,CASSSGLPGELFF
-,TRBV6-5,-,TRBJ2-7,TGTGCCACCAAGGGGCAGGTCTACGAGCAGTACTTC,CATKGQVYEQYF
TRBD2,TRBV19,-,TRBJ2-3,TGTGCCAGCCGGGAACGATCTAGCGGCAGCACAGATACGCAGTATTTT,CASRERSSGSTDTQYF
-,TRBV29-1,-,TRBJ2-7,TGCAGCGCCGGACTCCCGGGGAACGAGCAGTACTTC,CSAGLPGNEQYF
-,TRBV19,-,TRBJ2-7,TGTGCCAGTAGTTTATCGACAAGAGGGACCTACGAGCAGTACTTC,CASSLSTRGTYEQYF